By its share, the clone carrying this T cell receptor beta chain is medium-sized. Its antigen is not identified. CDR3 size: 13 residues. Trimming left V 3 bases short and J 3 bases short, with 8 bases between. Memory CD4+ cells were defined as CD4+CD45RO+CD25-. The TRBV12-4/TRBJ1-2 clonotypes were amplified using barcode primers with ligated adaptors. Each CDR3 protein is one row after TCRdb ran MiXCR on the multiplex PCR reads. The profile covers some 920 distinct CDR3 sequences, with more than 5.5% appearing a single time and 17% taken by the ten largest. Study observations and caveats: Naive CD4+ cells shared approximately 14% of tumor Treg sequences.

Sequenced input: memory CD4+ T cells sorted from blood. Subset of the sample: memory CD4+ T cells, CD4+CD45RO+CD25-. The gene calls are TRBV12-3 or TRBV12-4 and TRBJ1-2, with D hard to call. This sequence originates from a female donor with breast cancer. The CDR3 protein is CASSFPGYYGYTF. The DNA for the CDR3 is TGTGCCAGCAGTTTTCCAGGCTACTATGGCTACACCTTC.